These 31 T cell receptor beta chains originate from one sample sequenced in a study of cytomegalovirus exposure and HLA in healthy donors. PCR involved 60 Vbeta and 13 Jbeta primers. Some clones are missing from TCRdb's copy, which holds only in-frame ones; the method was immunoSEQ multiplex PCR. The data contain over 150,000 clones, roughly 80% of them singletons. The specimen was PBMCs. All receptors come from a man aged 30 to 45 in good health and CMV-seropositive.

V usage is TRBV9 and J usage is TRBJ1-3; tentatively, D is TRBD1 (5 bases). CDR1 is SGDLS, CDR2 YYNGEE, per germline. This CDR3 contains 14 residues. With 3 bases removed from V and 0 bases from J, the gap between germline ends came to 7 bases. The CDR3 region has the DNA TGTGCCAGCAGCGGGGGGGGCTCTGGAAACACCATATATTTT. Protein product: CASSGGGSGNTIYF.

CDR3 sequence reads: CASSVAGGNPAYEQYF. The CDR3 DNA sequence: TGTGCCAGCAGCGTAGCTGGCGGCAATCCTGCCTACGAGCAGTACTTC. The gene calls are TRBV9 and TRBJ2-7; D unclear. This CDR3 has 16 amino acids. The ends were cut back, 0 bases at V and 2 bases at J, with 15 bases in the middle. Germline V gene data show CDR1 as SGDLS and CDR2 as YYNGEE.

This chain uses TRBV28 with TRBJ1-1, with 8 bases matching TRBD1. The CDR3 covers 15 residues. V dropped 4 bases and J dropped 5; count of bases not matched to a gene: 9. CDR1 MDHEN and CDR2 SYDVKM come from the germline V gene. CDR3 DNA sequence: TGTGCCAGCAGTTCATCCGCAGGGGGCAATACTGAAGCTTTCTTT. Its protein product is CASSSSAGGNTEAFF.

The V gene is TRBV25-1, the J gene TRBJ2-2; D not certain. V was shortened by 5 bases and J by 1 base, with 5 bases between the two germline ends. Germline values: CDR1 MGHDK, CDR2 SYGVNS. The CDR3 covers 13 residues. CDR3 nucleotide sequence: TGTGCCAGCAGTTTACAGAACACCGGGGAGCTGTTTTTT. The encoded protein is CASSLQNTGELFF.

V is TRBV5-4 and J is TRBJ2-7, with 10 bases identical to TRBD2. From germline, CDR1 is SGHNT and CDR2 YYREEE (reference sequence). The CDR3 runs 15 residues. V was clipped by 4 bases and J by 2 bases; unmatched bases: 6. CDR3 DNA: TGTGCCAGCAGCCCCAGCGGGAGGGCCCCCTACGAGCAGTACTTC. Its translation is CASSPSGRAPYEQYF.

The rearrangement joins TRBV10-3 to TRBJ2-7; the D gene is possibly TRBD1 (5 bases). This CDR3 comprises 12 residues. V was shortened by 4 bases and J by 4 bases, with 8 bases between the two germline ends. Germline V lookup: CDR1 ENHRY, CDR2 SYGVKD. CDR3 in amino acids: CAISAGRYEQYF. CDR3 bases: TGTGCCATCAGTGCAGGGCGGTACGAGCAGTACTTC.

The gene calls are TRBV4-1 and TRBJ2-3; 10 nucleotides agree with TRBD2. CDR3 length: 16 amino acids. CDR1 and CDR2 from the germline V gene are MGHRA and YSYEKL. Trimming cost V 4 bases and J 1 base; bases outside gene matches: 5. CDR3 protein: CASSLMSGGGTDTQYF. CDR3 nucleotide sequence: TGCGCCAGCAGCCTTATGAGCGGGGGGGGCACAGATACGCAGTATTTT.

This clone was observed a few times. The chain joins TRBV9 to TRBJ1-1, with 8 bases that match TRBD1. The germline V gene has CDR1 SGDLS and CDR2 YYNGEE. Losses at the gene ends were 1 base for V and 7 bases for J; bases not matched to a gene: 6. The CDR3 runs to 14 residues. The CDR3 sequence is CASSVLQGADEAFF. The CDR3 DNA reads TGTGCCAGCAGCGTACTGCAGGGGGCAGATGAAGCTTTCTTT.

The CDR3 DNA sequence: TGTGCCAGTAGAACCCACTATGAGGGTCAGCCCCAGCATTTT. This encodes CASRTHYEGQPQHF. The chain joins TRBV19 to TRBJ1-5; D not certain. V was pared by 6 bases and J by 6 bases, with 15 bases between. This CDR3 is built from 14 residues. Germline CDR1 is LNHDA and CDR2 is SQIVND (reference sequence).

The chain recombines TRBV18 with TRBJ2-7; 7 bases match TRBD2. V lost 3 bases and J lost 2; bases outside the gene matches: 4. The germline gives CDR1 KGHSH, CDR2 LQKENI. The CDR3 contains 14 residues. CDR3 DNA sequence: TGTGCCAGCTCACCCGCTAGCGGCCCCTACGAGCAGTACTTC. Amino acids: CASSPASGPYEQYF.

The chain has TRBV30 and TRBJ2-2; D may be TRBD1 (6 bases). V was shortened by 3 bases and J by 5 bases, with 7 bases between the two germline ends. The CDR3 is 12 amino acids. In germline, CDR1 is GTSNPN, CDR2 SVGIG (reference sequence). CDR3 nucleotide sequence: TGTGCCTGGAGGACAGGAACCGGGGAGCTGTTTTTT. Translation: CAWRTGTGELFF.

CDR3 sequence reads: CASSYSGRGTDTQYF. CDR3 nucleotides: TGTGCCAGCAGCTATAGCGGGAGGGGCACAGATACGCAGTATTTT. V and J are TRBV6-1 and TRBJ2-3, with TRBD2 matching over 11 bases. Germline V gene lookup returns CDR1 MNHNS and CDR2 SASEGT. V gave up 6 bases and J gave up 1 base; unmatched junction bases: 3. The CDR3 has 15 residues.

The J gene is TRBJ1-3, the V gene TRBV2; 11 bases are shared with TRBD1. Germline CDR1 reads SNHLY; CDR2 reads FYNNEI. After removal of 4 bases from V and 6 bases from J, the junction contained 5 bases not matched to a gene. The CDR3 contains 15 residues. Written as DNA, the CDR3 is TGTGCCAGCAGTGCGGACAGGGGGCGGACAAACACCATATATTTT. It codes for CASSADRGRTNTIYF. Complete variable domain (other parts from reference TRBV2 and TRBJ1-3): EPEVTQTPSHQVTQMGQEVILRCVPISNHLYFYWYRQILGQKVEFLVSFYNNEISEKSEIFDDQFSVERPDGSNFTLKIRSTKLEDSAMYFCASSADRGRTNTIYFGEGSWLTVV.

This clone was recorded only once. The rearrangement joins TRBV7-8 to TRBJ1-2; tentatively, D is TRBD1 (6 bases). V shed 5 bases and J shed 3 bases, with 10 bases lying between them. CDR3 length: 13 residues. Germline V lookup: CDR1 SGHVS, CDR2 FQNEAQ. In DNA form, the CDR3 reads TGTGCCAGCAGCATTGGGGGCGACTATGGCTACACCTTC. Protein sequence: CASSIGGDYGYTF.

The sample holds a few counts of this clone. The CDR3 DNA sequence: TGCGCCAGCAGCTTGGGCCAGCGGGCCTCCTACAATGAGCAGTTCTTC. Its protein is CASSLGQRASYNEQFF. J is TRBJ2-1 and V is TRBV5-1; D perhaps matches TRBD2 (6 bases). Trimming pared 0 bases from V and 0 bases from J, leaving 10 bases between. The CDR3 length is 16 residues. Germline CDR1 and CDR2: SGHRS and YFSETQ.

This clone was seen only once. Here the CDR3 DNA reads TGTGCCAGCAGCCTCCAGGCCTACAATGAGCAGTTCTTC. Amino acid sequence: CASSLQAYNEQFF. This chain uses TRBV4-2 with TRBJ2-1; the D is unclear. Germline CDR1 reads LGHNA; CDR2 reads YNFKEQ. Trimming took off 4 bases at V and 2 bases at J, with 6 bases between the two ends. CDR3 length: 13 residues.

The rearrangement links TRBV7-6 to TRBJ1-2, with 8 bases that match TRBD1. With V trimmed by 5 bases and J by 4 bases, 9 bases remained unmatched. Per the germline V gene, CDR1 is SGHVS and CDR2 is FNYEAQ. This CDR3 is built from 15 residues. DNA of the CDR3: TGTGCCAGCAGCCAAGGGGACAGGTCGGGCTATGGCTACACCTTC. This encodes CASSQGDRSGYGYTF.

This clone was detected a few times. The chain uses TRBV2 and TRBJ2-5; D may be TRBD2 (5 bases). Germline loops: CDR1 SNHLY, CDR2 FYNNEI. CDR3 length equals 13 residues. V lost 6 bases to trimming and J lost 1 base, with 9 bases between them. The CDR3 bases are TGTGCCAGCAGGGACGGACTCCAAGAGACCCAGTACTTC. Its translation is CASRDGLQETQYF. The full variable domain, rest sourced from reference TRBV2 and TRBJ2-5, is EPEVTQTPSHQVTQMGQEVILRCVPISNHLYFYWYRQILGQKVEFLVSFYNNEISEKSEIFDDQFSVERPDGSNFTLKIRSTKLEDSAMYFCASRDGLQETQYFGPGTRLLVL.

DNA for the CDR3: TGCGCCAGCAGCTCCGGACAGGGACTCTACAATGAGCAGTTCTTC. The encoded protein is CASSSGQGLYNEQFF. The chain recombines TRBV5-1 with TRBJ2-1; 8 bases are a match to TRBD1. V shed 3 bases and J 3 bases; nucleotides not matched to a gene: 5. The CDR3 contains 15 residues. Germline CDR1 and CDR2: SGHRS and YFSETQ.

The chain combines TRBV7-9 with TRBJ2-2; 7 bases are a match to TRBD2. CDR1 and CDR2 from the germline V gene are SEHNR and FQNEAQ (reference sequence). The CDR3 is 16 residues long. V was pared by 2 bases and J by 6 bases, with 9 bases of the junction left unmatched. CDR3 sequence: CASSLSSWGGAGELFF. DNA of the CDR3: TGTGCCAGCAGCTTATCTTCTTGGGGGGGAGCCGGGGAGCTGTTTTTT.

This clone has more than one count but fewer than ten. This rearrangement joins TRBV19 to TRBJ1-1; no definite D call. The CDR3 runs to 15 residues. Germline V gives CDR1 LNHDA, CDR2 SQIVND (reference sequence). V was trimmed by 2 bases and J by 0 bases, leaving 10 bases between them. The CDR3, as DNA: TGTGCCAGTAGTATAAAACGAGGCTTGAACACTGAAGCTTTCTTT. It encodes CASSIKRGLNTEAFF.

This chain joins TRBV7-9 and TRBJ2-7; 9 bases match TRBD1. Trimming at V came to 4 bases and at J to 2 bases, leaving 6 bases not matched to a gene. This CDR3 is built from 15 residues. Per germline, CDR1 SEHNR and CDR2 FQNEAQ (reference sequence). The CDR3 spells CASSSRDRETYEQYF. The CDR3 nucleotides are TGTGCCAGCAGCTCCCGGGACAGGGAAACCTACGAGCAGTACTTC.

The rearrangement uses TRBV6-5 and TRBJ1-5; D is possibly TRBD1 (5 bases). Trimming pared 2 bases from V and 0 bases from J, leaving 11 bases between. The CDR3 covers 16 residues. Germline values: CDR1 MNHEY, CDR2 SVGAGI. The CDR3 reads CASSYETGRSNQPQHF. Here the CDR3 DNA reads TGTGCCAGCAGTTACGAAACAGGCCGTAGCAATCAGCCCCAGCATTTT.

This chain uses TRBV11-3 with TRBJ2-1; a weak D match, TRBD1 (9 bases). The CDR3 sequence is 15 residues long. V gave up 5 bases and J gave up 5 bases, with 16 bases separating them. Germline lookup yields CDR1 SGHNT and CDR2 YENEEA. This chain's CDR3 is CASSPGGTGNNEQFF. CDR3 sequence (DNA): TGTGCCAGCAGCCCGGGAGGGACAGGGAACAATGAGCAGTTCTTC.

The V gene is TRBV7-3, the J gene TRBJ2-1; TRBD2 agrees at 12 bases. Trimming took 5 bases from V and 5 from J; bases not matched to a gene: 4. Germline loops: CDR1 SGHTA, CDR2 FQGTGA. CDR3 size: 15 residues. CDR3 sequence: CASSLGLAGHNEQFF. For the CDR3, the DNA is TGTGCCAGCAGCCTCGGACTAGCGGGACACAATGAGCAGTTCTTC.

The CDR3 sequence: CASSFLQGASDTYEQYF. The CDR3 bases are TGTGCCAGCAGCTTTCTCCAGGGGGCGTCTGACACTTACGAGCAGTACTTC. The chain recombines TRBV7-8 with TRBJ2-7; 8 bases map to TRBD1. In germline, CDR1 is SGHVS, CDR2 FQNEAQ. The CDR3 consists of 17 residues. V lost 3 bases to trimming and J lost 4 bases; unmatched junction nucleotides: 14.

The chain couples TRBV2 to TRBJ2-2, with 7 bases fitting TRBD1. The CDR3 contains 14 residues. Per germline, CDR1 SNHLY and CDR2 FYNNEI. V shed 8 bases, J shed 1 base, and the junction held 4 bases outside the gene matches. CDR3 DNA: TGTGCCAGCCACCGGGACAGGAACACCGGGGAGCTGTTTTTT. This sequence encodes CASHRDRNTGELFF.

The V gene is TRBV7-3, the J gene TRBJ2-7; TRBD1 matches at 7 bases. Germline-derived CDR1 and CDR2 are SGHTA and FQGTGA. The CDR3 has 13 amino acids. V shed 5 bases and J 7 bases; nucleotides not matched to a gene: 8. The CDR3 region is CASSPGTGAEQYF. The CDR3 DNA sequence: TGTGCCAGCAGCCCGGGTACAGGGGCGGAGCAGTACTTC.

The chain couples TRBV7-3 to TRBJ2-7; 10 bases align to TRBD2. V was pared by 5 bases and J by 2 bases, with 6 bases of the junction left unmatched. The CDR3 contains 15 residues. Germline V gene data show CDR1 as SGHTA and CDR2 as FQGTGA. This CDR3 reads CASSPSSGGTYEQYF. CDR3 bases: TGTGCCAGCAGCCCTTCTAGCGGGGGAACCTACGAGCAGTACTTC.

The sample holds one count of this clone. The chain is built from TRBV4-1 and TRBJ1-5; 7 bases align to TRBD1. The CDR3 is 15 residues long. Trimming took 4 bases from V and 8 from J; bases not matched to a gene: 11. The germline CDR1 and CDR2 sequences are MGHRA and YSYEKL. In nucleotides, the CDR3 is TGCGCCAGCAGCCGAATTCCAGGGGGTCTGGAGCCCCAGCATTTT. Translating gives CASSRIPGGLEPQHF.

The chain carries TRBV29-1 and TRBJ2-3, with D possibly TRBD2 on 6 matching bases. Trimming pared 6 bases from V and 0 bases from J, leaving 19 bases between. Germline V CDR1 and CDR2: SQVTM, ANQGSEA. This CDR3 spans 16 amino acids. CDR3 nucleotides: TGCAGCGTCGGGACCTCCGGGAGCACCAGCACAGATACGCAGTATTTT. It encodes CSVGTSGSTSTDTQYF.